These 28 T cell receptor beta chains were sequenced from one sample in a study of control samples from healthy donors and cancer patients. The assay was immunoSEQ multiplex PCR, and TCRdb's table has in-frame clones only and misses some. This table holds roughly 170,000 clones, around 88% found once. Sequencing was performed on blood. The receptors stem from a woman in her thirties in good health.

The chain couples TRBV14 to TRBJ1-1; the match to TRBD1 covers 7 bases. Germline CDR1 and CDR2: SGHDN and FVKESK. There are 15 residues in the CDR3. The junction had 6 bases not matched to a gene; V was cut back by 1 base and J by 4 bases. CDR3 loop: CASSQVGGRGTEAFF. CDR3 nucleotide sequence: TGTGCCAGCAGCCAAGTAGGGGGCAGGGGCACTGAAGCTTTCTTT.

The genes are TRBV7-2 and TRBJ2-3, with D possibly called TRBD1 or TRBD2 (5 bases each). The CDR3 covers 16 residues. Trimming removed 5 bases at V and 4 bases at J, with 19 bases between. CDR1 and CDR2 (germline): SGHTA, FQGNSA. Here the CDR3 reads CASSPPGGRRPDTQYF. CDR3 coding DNA: TGTGCCAGCAGCCCTCCTGGGGGACGGAGGCCAGATACGCAGTATTTT.

This chain joins TRBV6-6 and TRBJ1-5, with D uncertain. The length of the CDR3 is 14 residues. Germline CDR1 reads MNHNY; CDR2 reads SVGAGI (reference sequence). Trimming left V 6 bases short and J 6 bases short, with 15 bases between. CDR3 loop: CASRLQVEGQPQHF. Written as DNA, the CDR3 is TGTGCCAGCAGACTCCAGGTGGAGGGTCAGCCCCAGCATTTT.

The V gene is TRBV29-1, the J gene TRBJ2-1, with 10 bases lining up with TRBD2. V dropped 5 bases and J dropped 10; count of bases not matched to a gene: 17. This CDR3 comprises 16 residues. Germline assignment: CDR1 SQVTM and CDR2 ANQGSEA. In DNA form, the CDR3 reads TGCAGCGTTCCCCTCCCCTTCAGCGGGAGGGTGGGAGAGCAGTTCTTC. Its protein product is CSVPLPFSGRVGEQFF.

V usage is TRBV18 and J usage is TRBJ1-5; D is unclear. The CDR3 runs to 16 residues. Germline values: CDR1 KGHSH, CDR2 LQKENI. V lost 2 bases, J lost 4 bases, and 15 bases lay in between. The CDR3 reads CASSPAALGPNQPQHF. CDR3 coding DNA: TGTGCCAGCTCACCAGCGGCCCTGGGCCCTAATCAGCCCCAGCATTTT.

This clone was counted between two and nine times. This chain links TRBV6-5 with TRBJ2-7, with TRBD2 identical over 9 bases. From germline, CDR1 is MNHEY and CDR2 SVGAGI. This CDR3 is 15 amino acids long. V lost 2 bases, J lost 2 bases, and 4 bases stayed unmatched. CDR3 DNA: TGTGCCAGCAGTTACGAGACTAGCGGACCCTACGAGCAGTACTTC. Its translation: CASSYETSGPYEQYF.

The chain links TRBV5-5 to TRBJ1-1; D perhaps matches TRBD1 (6 bases). CDR3 length: 15 amino acids. Germline-derived CDR1 and CDR2 are SGHKS and YYEKEE (reference sequence). V was trimmed by 1 base and J by 6 bases, leaving 16 bases between them. In nucleotides, the CDR3 is TGTGCCAGCAGCTTGTACCCAGGGGCCGGACCTGAAGCTTTCTTT. As protein: CASSLYPGAGPEAFF.

The chain has TRBV5-5 and TRBJ1-1; D may be TRBD1 (6 bases). Per germline, CDR1 SGHKS and CDR2 YYEKEE (reference sequence). The CDR3 consists of 15 residues. Trimming pared 4 bases from V and 0 bases from J, leaving 13 bases between. The CDR3 DNA follows: TGTGCCAGCAGCCTCACGGGACAAATGAACACTGAAGCTTTCTTT. Residues: CASSLTGQMNTEAFF.

The sample holds a few counts of this clone. The chain carries TRBV24-1 and TRBJ1-1; D may be TRBD1 (5 bases). The length of the CDR3 is 16 residues. Germline-derived CDR1 and CDR2 are KGHDR and SFDVKD. V gave up 7 bases and J gave up 1 base, with 18 bases separating them. The CDR3 loop reads CATRAPSRGENTEAFF. The CDR3 nucleotides read TGTGCCACCAGGGCCCCGAGTAGGGGTGAGAACACTGAAGCTTTCTTT.

The chain recombines TRBV6-5 with TRBJ2-7; 7 nucleotides match TRBD2. Germline CDR1 reads MNHEY; CDR2 reads SVGAGI. The CDR3 covers 14 residues. The V and J ends lost 5 bases and 3 bases, in that order; junction bases with no gene match: 7. CDR3 amino acids: CASSPTSDNYEQYF. The CDR3 DNA reads as TGTGCCAGCAGTCCCACTAGCGACAACTACGAGCAGTACTTC.

J is TRBJ2-5 and V is TRBV4-1; 7 bases line up with TRBD2. This CDR3 is built from 15 residues. V was clipped by 0 bases and J by 5 bases; unmatched bases: 6. CDR1 MGHRA and CDR2 YSYEKL come from the germline V gene. DNA for the CDR3: TGCGCCAGCAGCCAAGATTCCAGCGGGATCGAGACCCAGTACTTC. This codes for CASSQDSSGIETQYF.

The gene calls are TRBV30 and TRBJ1-1; perhaps TRBD1 as D (6 bases). The CDR3 runs 16 residues. The V gene's germline CDR1 is GTSNPN and CDR2 SVGIG (reference sequence). V gave up 7 bases and J gave up 4 bases, with 25 bases separating them. Here the CDR3 reads CAYAPGTLGGTTEAFF. In DNA form, the CDR3 reads TGTGCCTACGCCCCCGGGACACTTGGGGGTACCACTGAAGCTTTCTTT. Filled out from reference TRBV30 and TRBJ1-1, the complete variable domain reads SQTIHQWPATLVQPVGSPLSLECTVEGTSNPNLYWYRQAAGRGLQLLFYSVGIGQISSEVPQNLSASRPQDRQFILSSKKLLLSDSGFYLCAYAPGTLGGTTEAFFGQGTRLTVV.

The V gene is TRBV7-2, the J gene TRBJ2-7; no reliable D call. Trimming pared 1 base from V and 2 bases from J, leaving 12 bases between. Germline lookup yields CDR1 SGHTA and CDR2 FQGNSA. CDR3 length: 15 residues. The CDR3 spells CASSLVGSQPYEQYF. The CDR3, as DNA: TGTGCCAGCAGCTTAGTTGGCAGCCAGCCCTACGAGCAGTACTTC.

The chain has TRBV6-1 and TRBJ2-7; TRBD1 aligns across 10 bases. Trimming cost V 4 bases and J 0 bases; bases outside gene matches: 6. The V gene's germline CDR1 is MNHNS and CDR2 SASEGT. This CDR3 is built from 16 residues. The DNA for the CDR3 is TGTGCCAGCAGTGGCACCGGGACAGGGGCCTCCTACGAGCAGTACGTC. Translated: CASSGTGTGASYEQYV.

The chain links TRBV5-8 to TRBJ1-5; D is unresolved. There are 17 residues in the CDR3. CDR1 and CDR2 from the germline V gene are SGHTS and YDEGEE. V was shortened by 0 bases and J by 7 bases, with 20 bases between the two germline ends. The CDR3 bases are TGTGCCAGCAGCTTGGCCTTGGGTAACCTGGGTAGCCAGCCCCAGCATTTT. As protein: CASSLALGNLGSQPQHF.

The chain combines TRBV18 with TRBJ2-3, with TRBD1 matching 11 bases. This CDR3 is 15 amino acids long. Germline loops: CDR1 KGHSH, CDR2 LQKENI. V shed 5 bases, J shed 4 bases, and the junction held 5 bases outside the gene matches. The CDR3 loop reads CASSNRGQGADTQYF. CDR3 bases: TGTGCCAGCTCAAACCGGGGACAGGGGGCAGATACGCAGTATTTT.

V usage is TRBV6-1 and J usage is TRBJ1-1, with D unclear. Germline V gives CDR1 MNHNS, CDR2 SASEGT. Trimming stripped 2 bases from V and 8 bases from J, with 9 bases between. This CDR3 has 12 residues. The CDR3 protein is CASSELLSEAFF. In DNA, the CDR3 is TGTGCCAGCAGTGAACTACTCAGCGAAGCTTTCTTT.

This clone is a singleton in its sample. The chain combines TRBV4-1 with TRBJ2-3, with TRBD2 matching 7 bases. Germline values: CDR1 MGHRA, CDR2 YSYEKL. J gave up 1 base and V 2 bases, and 3 bases lay outside the gene matches. This CDR3 comprises 15 residues. The CDR3 loop reads CASSQTSEGTDTQYF. In nucleotides, the CDR3 is TGCGCCAGCAGCCAAACTAGCGAGGGCACAGATACGCAGTATTTT.

The gene calls are TRBV19 and TRBJ2-1; 13 bases align to TRBD2. Germline trimming cut 4 bases from V and 8 bases from J; bases unmatched to any gene: 5. The CDR3 is 15 amino acids. The germline V gene has CDR1 LNHDA and CDR2 SQIVND (reference sequence). CDR3 protein: CASSTGTSGIYEQFF. CDR3 in DNA: TGTGCCAGTAGTACCGGGACTAGCGGGATATATGAGCAGTTCTTC.

This chain links TRBV19 with TRBJ1-6; possibly TRBD1 for D (6 bases). V lost 4 bases, J lost 8 bases, and 6 bases lay in between. This CDR3 comprises 12 residues. Germline CDR1 LNHDA, CDR2 SQIVND (reference sequence). The CDR3 DNA sequence: TGTGCCAGTAGTACAGGGGATTCACCCCTCCACTTT. It specifies CASSTGDSPLHF.

This chain connects TRBV28 to TRBJ1-5; D not resolved. Per germline, CDR1 MDHEN and CDR2 SYDVKM. CDR3 length equals 16 residues. The V gene lost 3 bases and the J gene lost 2 bases, with 14 bases spanning the gap. Here the CDR3 DNA reads TGTGCCAGCAGTTTTCGGGTCTCGCCTGGCAATCAGCCCCAGCATTTT. This translates into CASSFRVSPGNQPQHF.

The chain joins TRBV5-1 to TRBJ1-1; D is ambiguous. CDR1 and CDR2 from the germline V gene are SGHRS and YFSETQ. The CDR3 length is 14 residues. The germline V and J ends were trimmed by 1 base and 3 bases, with 10 bases remaining between them. The DNA for the CDR3 is TGCGCCAGCAGCTTGAGGATCTTGGACACTGAAGCTTTCTTT. Amino acid sequence: CASSLRILDTEAFF.

The rearrangement links TRBV23-1 to TRBJ2-1; maybe TRBD2 (7 bases). TRBV23-1 is identified as an open reading frame with a role that is uncertain. The CDR3 has 15 amino acids. With 1 base removed from V and 9 bases from J, the gap between germline ends came to 16 bases. CDR3 protein: CASSQWEGGLGEQFF. The CDR3, as DNA: TGCGCCAGCAGTCAATGGGAGGGGGGGCTAGGTGAGCAGTTCTTC.

V gene TRBV2 combines with J gene TRBJ1-6; TRBD1 is a possible D gene (6 bases). V shed 10 bases and J shed 14 bases, with 18 bases lying between them. The CDR3 totals 12 residues. Germline V gene sequence: CDR1 SNHLY, CDR2 FYNNEI. CDR3 DNA sequence: TGTGCCACCGGGGACAACCTCAGCTCCCTCCACTTT. Encoded protein: CATGDNLSSLHF.

This chain uses TRBV19 with TRBJ2-7; 8 nucleotides match TRBD2. This CDR3 is built from 16 residues. CDR1 and CDR2 (germline): LNHDA, SQIVND (reference sequence). The trim removed 0 bases at V and 6 bases at J, leaving 10 bases unmatched. The CDR3 DNA reads TGTGCCAGTAGTATAGATCGAGGACTAGCCCCTTCCGAGCAGTACTTC. Translation: CASSIDRGLAPSEQYF.

The gene calls are TRBV18 and TRBJ1-3, with D possibly being TRBD1 (6 bases). The CDR3 totals 13 residues. The germline V and J ends were trimmed by 6 bases and 3 bases, with 9 bases remaining between them. CDR1 is KGHSH, CDR2 LQKENI, per germline. In DNA form, the CDR3 reads TGTGCCAGCTCGGGGGACATTGGAAACACCATATATTTT. Its translation is CASSGDIGNTIYF.

The rearrangement links TRBV19 to TRBJ2-2; no definite D call. Germline V gene lookup returns CDR1 LNHDA and CDR2 SQIVND (reference sequence). The CDR3 loop spans 15 amino acids. V dropped 1 base and J dropped 1 base, with 7 bases sitting between them. CDR3 in amino acids: CASSIVQVNTGELFF. CDR3 bases: TGTGCCAGTAGTATAGTCCAGGTGAACACCGGGGAGCTGTTTTTT.

This clone was counted once. This chain links TRBV5-4 with TRBJ2-3; no reliable D call. The CDR3 is 13 residues long. The germline V gene encodes CDR1 SGHNT and CDR2 YYREEE (reference sequence). The V end lost 2 bases, the J end lost 0 bases, and 4 bases lay between the germline ends. The CDR3 reads CASSFRSTDTQYF. CDR3 bases: TGTGCCAGCAGCTTCCGTAGCACAGATACGCAGTATTTT. Filled out from reference TRBV5-4 and TRBJ2-3, the complete variable domain reads ETGVTQSPTHLIKTRGQQVTLRCSSQSGHNTVSWYQQALGQGPQFIFQYYREEENGRGNFPPRFSGLQFPNYSSELNVNALELDDSALYLCASSFRSTDTQYFGPGTRLTVL.